This T cell receptor (beta chain) was identified in a study of cytomegalovirus exposure and HLA in healthy donors (dated by TCRdb to about 2017). A note on the overall study: In an earlier analysis of approximately 500 of the donors, 250 to 350 Gb of sequence data and about 110 million unique TCR beta sequences from approximately 180 million T cells were reported. In a later genetic analysis, genome-wide SNP genotypes for about 55% of the roughly 700 donors were used, and that subset was treated as a discovery cohort. The number of donors typed differed by locus, with 629-630 for A, B, C, DRB1 and DQB1, around 500 for DQA1, 600 to 610 for DPA1, and approximately 470 for DPB1. In addition to the first cohort of roughly 700 subjects, a separate validation cohort of 130 or so different subjects was used. The study used immunosequencing to profile the T cell repertoires of more than 650 subjects and linked those repertoires to cytomegalovirus serostatus. The aim of the study was to test whether cataloging public T cell receptors could identify signatures of past pathogen exposure. Class I and class II HLA loci were covered by the typing at four-digit resolution. A few DR-DQ haplotypes were treated as single units for association and clustering because of strong linkage in the cohort. On average, around 240,000 unique TCR beta nucleotide sequences were sequenced per donor among 398 genotyped donors of the cohort, with about 17% of those sequences being non-productive. All discovery cohort repertoires had been generated on a single sequencing platform. An earlier analysis of approximately 630 of the donors applied high-throughput TCR beta sequencing to assess whether each TCR beta V gene segment acted as functional or pseudogenic. The study combined high-throughput TCR immunosequencing, statistical association of individual TCRs with disease status, and machine learning to predict cytomegalovirus infection status. A later analysis re-examined previously published TCR beta repertoires from just over 650 donors and added high-resolution HLA genotyping to investigate patterns of TCR occurrence. Of the roughly 430 genotyped donors, 65% to 90% fell in the genetic ancestry cluster associated with self-reported Caucasian donors. Donor age, sex, ethnicity and CMV serostatus were compiled together with the repertoire data. In the later analysis, no new phenotypic data were used to find candidate immune exposures; instead, reliance was placed on TCR beta sequences and their occurrence across donors. Roughly 300 gigabases of sequencing data and 70 million to 100 million unique TCR sequences were included in an early release covering 500 to 750 HLA-typed donors. Beyond this particular receptor, the publication reports: A later analysis found that TCR association rates varied across HLA loci, with DRB1 alleles showing the most associated TCRs and HLA-C alleles the fewest. CMV serostatus was the only immune exposure information available for the cohort. A later analysis associated about 16,000 TCR beta sequences with specific HLA alleles at a false discovery rate of 0.05. An association between a missense DCLRE1C variant and V-gene and J-gene trimming of TCR beta chains was found in a later genetic analysis and replicated in an independent cohort. Because some donors lacked HLA typing at each locus, the association tests relied only on the typed subset. Linkage disequilibrium might explain the correlated functional status among segregating V segments, but an unknown experimental factor could not be excluded. The cohort was sequenced for TCR beta chains only, and without alpha or paired-chain data the features that could be detected were limited. Most TCR sequences were observed very rarely across donors, whereas some public TCRs were present in many individuals. When HLA alleles, especially DR and DQ, strongly co-occurred, TCR associations were difficult to assign to individual alleles. A further reported finding was that TCR beta sequences accurately predicted the HLA-A and HLA-B alleles for most subjects in the first cohort. A later analysis found that HLA-associated TCR beta chains were more clonally expanded and had lower generation probabilities than equally common non-associated chains. The presence/absence analyses assumed that sequencing depth was roughly uniform across donors, and that assumption may not be true. According to the authors, the approach could potentially be generalized to other disease states and immunological phenotypes. According to a later genetic analysis, donors in an Asian-associated ancestry cluster had fewer N-insertions in productive TCRs than the approximately 650-donor mean. A cluster of highly shared sequence variants was judged likely to represent a technical artifact of the sequencing pipeline. A total of 150 to 200 TCR beta chains were listed by the study as associated with cytomegalovirus. In vitro tests confirmed that a few of the cytomegalovirus-associated TCR beta chains recognize cytomegalovirus antigens. A later analysis reported that several top co-occurrence clusters appeared linked to parvovirus B19, influenza, CMV and Epstein-Barr virus. About 17 rarely observed V segments, including chromosome 9 orphons, were excluded from the earlier analysis of several hundred of the donors because counts were too low. In an earlier analysis of under 600 of the donors, most TCR beta V segments were observed in productive rearrangements about 87% or about 30% of the time, broadly matching IMGT annotations. Some IMGT-functional V segments, including TRBV6-2 and TRBV6-3, could not be distinguished by the 87-base-pair reads and were therefore excluded. In a later analysis, most CMV-associated TCR beta chains were found to appear HLA-restricted, with HLA associations seemingly driven largely by CMV exposure. Cytomegalovirus status was reported to be diagnosed by the classifier with high specificity and sensitivity in both the original and validation cohorts.

Preparation of the library involved the immunoSEQ multiplex PCR assay. The multiplex PCR relied on a mix of 60 forward primers for TCR Vbeta segments and 13 reverse primers for TCR Jbeta segments. The CDR3 region of rearranged TCR beta genes was amplified from genomic DNA with a multiplex PCR assay. The amplified TCR beta libraries were sequenced on the Illumina HiSeq System as 87-base-pair reads. The published analysis was carried out like this. A later analysis counted tens of millions of unique TCR beta chains across the 550 to 750 repertoires, and some 11 million of these chains were shared by at least two donors. Raw reads were error-corrected and collapsed into unique sequences with a nearest-neighbor algorithm that merged closely related sequences to remove PCR and sequencing errors. V, D and J gene segments were assigned by aligning CDR3 sequences to IMGT reference sequences. For a sequence to be retained, a match of at least six nucleotides was required to both a V gene segment and a J gene segment. A rearrangement counted as productive if the CDR3 had no stop codons and remained in frame with V and J, and every other rearrangement counted as non-productive. Following IMGT convention, CDR3 was defined as the stretch from the second conserved V-encoded cysteine to the conserved J-encoded phenylalanine. Sequences without an unambiguous match to a single V gene segment were excluded from the earlier analysis of over 500 of the donors. In an earlier analysis of 500 to 750 of the donors, V segments were called functional above 56.7% productive rearrangements and were called segregating when the between-donor standard deviation exceeded 5%. A statistical classification framework was built for diagnosing cytomegalovirus status from the catalog of TCR beta chain sequences. V and J gene assignment, in a later analysis, came from comparing TCR nucleotide sequences with IMGT/GENE-DB human TR gene sequences. Using the TCRdist pipeline, a later analysis assigned CDR3 sequences along with most-parsimonious VDJ recombination scenarios. In a later analysis, each TCR beta chain was defined by its CDR3 amino acid sequence together with its V-gene family, and reads lacking a unique V-gene family were excluded. In a later analysis, approximately 640 highly shared, low-generation-probability nucleotide sequences were removed to address suspected cross-contamination and a sequencing artifact. In a later analysis, a clonal expansion index for each public chain was calculated from normalized within-repertoire ranks of inferred template counts. A later analysis computed generation probabilities with a VDJ recombination model fitted to out-of-frame rearrangements, and checked the results against IGoR. A later analysis scored TCR-TCR, TCR-HLA and TCR-CMV co-occurrence with hypergeometric tests, applying a repertoire-size bias correction to TCR pairs. False discovery rates were estimated in a later analysis by permuting HLA or CMV assignments 20 times. In a later analysis, co-occurring TCRs were grouped using DBSCAN, with TCRdist sequence similarity added in when clustering inside HLA-allele-positive subsets. Repertoires with fewer than 30,000 or more than 120,000 public chains, plus five repertoires with anomalous nucleotide sharing, were excluded from co-occurrence clustering. As stored in TCRdb, this immuneACCESS dataset retains in-frame rearrangements with V and J assigned. A fraction of the clones does not appear; measured against another copy, unresolved V genes explain less than half of the discrepancy, and the remainder lacks a known reason. The V and J calls and clone size are taken from that table; D and trimming were inferred from the DNA. The sample's table lists a count of roughly 120,000 clones. The ten top clones hold around 7% of the sample.

The cohort comprised several hundred healthy bone marrow donors. At the time of sampling, every cohort member was nominally healthy, though immune exposures that went unrecorded were likely present. The donor tested CMV seropositive, placing the donor among the 289 seropositive members of the cohort. A peripheral blood sample was provided by each donor, and peripheral blood mononuclear cells were used for TCR beta sequencing. Genomic DNA was extracted from the blood cell samples with the Qiagen DNeasy Blood Extraction Kit. V ends up 4 bases short and J 4 bases short, with an unmatched junction base count of 6. CDR1 and CDR2 are read off the germline V gene (reference sequence) as SGHNT and YYREEE. From its cysteine to its phenylalanine, the CDR3 spans 15 amino acids. Solely the CDR3 DNA is kept, with 45 bases framed from the first base. With respect to this clone: Its antigen has not been determined.

This clonotype originated in a man aged 35-49 years in good health and CMV-seropositive. The chain joins TRBV5-4 to TRBJ1-2, with 11 junctional bases fitting TRBD1. Sequencing was carried out using PBMCs. At the DNA level, the sequence is TGTGCCAGCAGCCCCGGGACAGGGGGTATCTATGGCTACACCTTC. Its coded protein is CASSPGTGGIYGYTF.